One and the same sample provided the 20 T cell receptor beta chains below, sequenced in a study of Graves' ophthalmopathy and Graves' hyperthyroidism. The authors amplified TCR beta CDR3 regions from RNA transcripts. Second-round multiplex PCR followed a first-round RT-PCR using HTBI primers. TCRdb reanalysed the multiplex PCR reads using MiXCR and keeps one entry per CDR3 protein. Here the sample spans about 620,000 distinct CDR3 sequences, roughly 20% being singletons. The sample was peripheral blood. Receptors were obtained from a woman aged 18-30 years with stable Graves' hyperthyroidism. Some clones in this sample may be carry-over from other donors' samples.

This chain connects TRBV6-5 to TRBJ1-1; D not resolved. Trimming pared 0 bases from V and 4 bases from J, leaving 9 bases between. This CDR3 comprises 14 residues. The germline gives CDR1 MNHEY, CDR2 SVGAGI. CDR3 region: CASSYSPKPTEAFF. In DNA form, the CDR3 reads TGTGCCAGCAGTTACTCGCCCAAACCCACTGAAGCTTTCTTT.

This clonotype was counted ten times or more. The rearrangement links TRBV11-2 to TRBJ1-1; D is unresolved. Between the trimmed V and J ends, which lost 0 bases and 8 bases, there was a span of 10 bases. Per the germline V gene, CDR1 is SGHAT and CDR2 is FQNNGV. The CDR3 contains 13 residues. The CDR3 DNA follows: TGTGCCAGCAGCTTAGATCTTTCTGGCGAAGCTTTCTTT. The encoded protein is CASSLDLSGEAFF.

This clonotype has at least ten counts. The rearrangement uses TRBV6-1 and TRBJ2-7; D might be TRBD2 (5 bases). CDR1 and CDR2 (germline): MNHNS, SASEGT. V dropped 7 bases and J dropped 3 bases, with 13 bases sitting between them. The CDR3 contains 13 residues. The CDR3 region is CASTLPGNYEQYF. CDR3 nucleotides: TGTGCCAGCACCCTCCCGGGGAACTACGAGCAGTACTTC.

This clonotype has only a few counts. V usage is TRBV4-1 and J usage is TRBJ2-7; 9 bases are shared with TRBD1. The V gene end was trimmed by 0 bases and the J gene end by 3 bases; junction bases not matched to a gene: 6. The CDR3 is 16 amino acids. Germline-derived CDR1 and CDR2 are MGHRA and YSYEKL. The CDR3 coding sequence is TGCGCCAGCAGCCAAGATAGGGACAGGGAGTACTACGAGCAGTACTTC. This encodes CASSQDRDREYYEQYF.

This clonotype was observed a handful of times. The chain carries TRBV6-2 or TRBV6-3 and TRBJ2-7; the match to TRBD1 covers 10 bases. Germline V gene sequence: CDR1 MNHEY, CDR2 SVGEGT. The trim removed 2 bases at V and 4 bases at J, leaving 8 bases unmatched. The CDR3 runs to 16 residues. Here the CDR3 reads CASSYPPPGQGYEQYF. For the CDR3, the DNA is TGTGCCAGCAGTTACCCGCCTCCGGGACAGGGGTACGAGCAGTACTTC.

This clonotype has a count of ten or more. The chain links TRBV14 to TRBJ1-2; D is ambiguous. The CDR3 sequence is 15 residues long. CDR1 and CDR2 (germline): SGHDN, FVKESK. The ends were cut back, 0 bases at V and 0 bases at J, with 8 bases in the middle. CDR3 region: CASSQDRRTNYGYTF. The CDR3 DNA follows: TGTGCCAGCAGCCAAGACAGGCGAACTAACTATGGCTACACCTTC.

There are many counts of this clonotype. The chain joins TRBV2 to TRBJ1-1; TRBD1 is a possible D gene (5 bases). The CDR3 has 15 residues. The germline V and J ends were trimmed by 6 bases and 1 base, with 15 bases remaining between them. CDR1 and CDR2 (germline): SNHLY, FYNNEI. The CDR3 DNA sequence: TGTGCCAGCAGAGCCAAGGGGCTTGGGAACACTGAAGCTTTCTTT. Its translation is CASRAKGLGNTEAFF.

Only a few counts were recorded for this clonotype. The gene calls are TRBV11-2 and TRBJ2-7; D may match TRBD1 or TRBD2 (6 bases each). This CDR3 comprises 14 residues. Per the germline V gene, CDR1 is SGHAT and CDR2 is FQNNGV. The ends were cut back, 4 bases at V and 4 bases at J, with 14 bases in the middle. The CDR3 sequence: CASSSNSGAYEQYF. In nucleotides, the CDR3 is TGTGCCAGCAGCTCGAATTCGGGGGCTTACGAGCAGTACTTC.

In this sample, this clonotype turned up many times. The gene calls are TRBV6-1 and TRBJ1-5; no firm D call. This CDR3 spans 14 amino acids. Germline loops: CDR1 MNHNS, CDR2 SASEGT. Trimming pared 3 bases from V and 7 bases from J, leaving 13 bases between. CDR3 sequence reads: CASSDSQSRQPQHF. CDR3 DNA sequence: TGTGCCAGCAGTGACAGTCAGTCTCGACAGCCCCAGCATTTT.

The chain is built from TRBV6-1 and TRBJ2-7; 12 bases line up with TRBD1. Per germline, CDR1 MNHNS and CDR2 SASEGT. J lost 4 bases, V lost 8 bases, and 12 bases had no gene match. The CDR3 is 16 amino acids. In nucleotides, the CDR3 is TGTGCCAGCGCTTGGGGGCCGGGACAGGGGGCATACGAGCAGTACTTC. Its protein is CASAWGPGQGAYEQYF.

This clonotype came up many times. This sequence joins TRBV7-2 and TRBJ2-5, with no clear D. The CDR3 covers 13 residues. The germline V and J ends were trimmed by 2 bases and 5 bases, with 9 bases remaining between them. CDR1 SGHTA and CDR2 FQGNSA come from the germline V gene. The CDR3 spells CASSLHGGETQYF. CDR3 bases: TGTGCCAGCAGCTTACACGGTGGGGAGACCCAGTACTTC.

There are a few counts of this clonotype. This rearrangement joins TRBV6-1 to TRBJ1-1; D unresolved. Trimming shortened V by 5 bases and J by 4 bases, and 14 bases separated the two germline ends. Germline CDR1 and CDR2: MNHNS and SASEGT. The CDR3 is made up of 14 amino acids. The CDR3 region has the DNA TGTGCCAGCAGTAGGACCATCTCTAGCACTGAAGCTTTCTTT. Protein product: CASSRTISSTEAFF.

This clonotype has only a few counts. The chain has TRBV30 and TRBJ2-7; no clear D. Trimming shortened V by 3 bases and J by 3 bases, and 9 bases separated the two germline ends. The CDR3 loop spans 12 amino acids. Germline loops: CDR1 GTSNPN, CDR2 SVGIG (reference sequence). CDR3 DNA sequence: TGTGCCTGGAGGGACGACAACTACGAGCAGTACTTC. It specifies CAWRDDNYEQYF.

The genes are TRBV19 and TRBJ1-5; 7 nucleotides align to TRBD1. This CDR3 has 16 amino acids. Per germline, CDR1 LNHDA and CDR2 SQIVND (reference sequence). The J segment lost 0 bases and the V segment lost 11 bases, leaving 13 bases of the junction unmatched. The CDR3 DNA reads as TGTGCCGGCGCCGGGACAGATTTTTATAGCAATCAGCCCCAGCATTTT. This codes for CAGAGTDFYSNQPQHF.

This sequence joins TRBV7-6 and TRBJ1-3; D possibly corresponds to TRBD1 (6 bases). V gave up 1 base and J gave up 0 bases, with 19 bases separating them. The CDR3 extends over 19 amino acids. The V gene's germline CDR1 is SGHVS and CDR2 FNYEAQ. CDR3 region: CASSLEAWGADTSGNTIYF. For the CDR3, the DNA is TGTGCCAGCAGCTTAGAAGCATGGGGGGCCGATACCTCTGGAAACACCATATATTTT.

The genes are TRBV6-1 and TRBJ2-7, with a tentative D call TRBD1 (5 bases). CDR3 length equals 13 residues. Germline CDR1 and CDR2: MNHNS and SASEGT. Trimming cost V 8 bases and J 2 bases, with 13 bases left between them. The CDR3 coding sequence is TGTGCCAGCGGTAGACAGTATCCCTACGAGCAGTACTTC. Its translation: CASGRQYPYEQYF.

The rearrangement joins TRBV6-2 or TRBV6-3 to TRBJ1-1; weak D call: TRBD1 (5 bases). The CDR3 length is 14 residues. Trimming pared 6 bases from V and 1 base from J, leaving 12 bases between. The germline V gene has CDR1 MNHEY and CDR2 SVGEGT. The CDR3 nucleotides read TGTGCCAGCAGAGTAGGGGTGTCGAACACTGAAGCTTTCTTT. It specifies CASRVGVSNTEAFF.

The sample holds many counts of this clonotype. The chain employs TRBV20-1 and TRBJ2-7; D perhaps matches TRBD1 (6 bases). V dropped 6 bases and J dropped 2 bases, with 14 bases sitting between them. Germline V gene sequence: CDR1 DFQATT, CDR2 SNEGSKA (reference sequence). CDR3 length: 13 residues. CDR3 nucleotides: TGCAGTGCCTTACAGGGATCGGCCTACGAGCAGTACTTC. Translated, it gives CSALQGSAYEQYF.

This clonotype was counted many times. This rearrangement joins TRBV6-5 to TRBJ2-7; D gene unclear. V was clipped by 0 bases and J by 1 base, with 10 bases between them. The CDR3 sequence is 15 residues long. CDR1 is MNHEY and CDR2 is SVGAGI in the germline V gene. CDR3 sequence: CASSYSIGSSYEQYF. DNA for the CDR3: TGTGCCAGCAGTTACTCGATAGGGTCATCCTACGAGCAGTACTTC.

The table lists this clonotype with many counts. The chain joins TRBV15 to TRBJ2-7, with 7 positions matching TRBD2. The CDR3 totals 15 residues. Per the germline V gene, CDR1 is LNHNV and CDR2 is YYDKDF (reference sequence). Unmatched junction bases numbered 7, after V lost 0 bases and J lost 5 bases. CDR3 in amino acids: CATSRDGGGKDEQYF. As DNA, the CDR3 is TGTGCCACCAGCAGAGATGGGGGGGGGAAGGACGAGCAGTACTTC.